These T cell receptor beta chains were read from a single sample in a study of CD8 T cells in ankylosing spondylitis. TCRdb redid the calling of the 5' RACE reads with MiXCR, one entry per CDR3 protein. The sample has 670,000 or so distinct CDR3 sequences, around 17% seen once. The sample comprised blood, either unsorted or a sorted T cell fraction (not recorded which). The receptors were sampled from a male donor with ankylosing spondylitis. The CDR3 runs from the conserved cysteine through the conserved F or W. A D gene is named only where the DNA matches it firmly. Expanded clones are given a class, and other clones once, few, many or no size at all.

j_gene	abundance	v_gene	d_gene	CDR3nt	CDR3aa
TRBJ2-7	once	TRBV15	.	TGTGCCACCAGCACACGCCCGACACCTACCTACGAGCAGTACTTC	CATSTRPTPTYEQYF
TRBJ2-2	few	TRBV28	.	TGTGCCAGCAGTTTATCTCTGGGGGAGCTGTTTTTT	CASSLSLGELFF
TRBJ2-7	.	TRBV30	TRBD1	TGTGCCTGGAGTATTACCCCGGGACAGGGGTCGATGGTGCAGTACTTC	CAWSITPGQGSMVQYF
TRBJ2-1	few	TRBV4-1	.	TGCGCCAGCAGCCAAGAGCGCGGGACCTCCTACAATGAGCAGTTCTTC	CASSQERGTSYNEQFF
TRBJ2-2	many	TRBV29-1	.	TGCAGCGTTGGTTCAGTGAACACCGGGGAGCTGTTTTTT	CSVGSVNTGELFF
TRBJ2-2	.	TRBV12-3/TRBV12-4	TRBD1	TGTGCCAGCAGTTTTAGGACAGGCAGTGTGGAGCTGTTTTTT	CASSFRTGSVELFF
TRBJ2-1	few	TRBV3-1	TRBD1	TGTGCCAGCAGCCAACGACAGGGTCCCGGCAATGAGCAGTTCTTC	CASSQRQGPGNEQFF
TRBJ2-1	many	TRBV29-1	TRBD2	TGCAGCGTTGAGGGTTGGAAGTCAGGAGCGGGAGGGCCGGAGAATGAGCAGTTCTTC	CSVEGWKSGAGGPENEQFF
TRBJ1-1	many	TRBV12-3/TRBV12-4	TRBD1	TGTGCCAGCAGTTCGAGGGACAGGAACACTGAAGCTTTCTTT	CASSSRDRNTEAFF
TRBJ2-2	few	TRBV6-1	.	TGTGCCAGCAGCTGGGGGACGTCCACCGGGGAGCTGTTTTTT	CASSWGTSTGELFF
TRBJ2-5	many	TRBV10-3	.	TGTGCCATCAGTGCCGTCTCCCGGGAGACCCAGTACTTC	CAISAVSRETQYF
TRBJ2-7	few	TRBV5-6	.	TGTGCCAGCAGCCGACGACACTCAGGATCCTACGAGCAGTACTTC	CASSRRHSGSYEQYF
TRBJ1-6	.	TRBV4-2	.	TGTGCCAGCAGCCAGTCCGACAGGAATAATTCACCCCTCCACTTT	CASSQSDRNNSPLHF
TRBJ2-3	.	TRBV24-1	TRBD2	TGTGCCACCAGTGAGGGACTAGCGGGGGGGACAGATACGCAGTATTTT	CATSEGLAGGTDTQYF
TRBJ2-1	.	TRBV12-3/TRBV12-4	.	TGTGCCAGCACCACCGGGCAACCCGGGAATGAGCAGTTCTTC	CASTTGQPGNEQFF
TRBJ2-5	.	TRBV29-1	.	TGCAGCGTTGATGGGGCGCCCATCGGAGAGACCCAGTACTTC	CSVDGAPIGETQYF
TRBJ2-1	few	TRBV24-1	TRBD1	TGTGCCACCAGTGACCCCGGGACAGGGGAAACCTTCAATGAGCAGTTCTTC	CATSDPGTGETFNEQFF
TRBJ1-4	few	TRBV11-2	.	TGTGCCAGCAGCCACAAGACAGAGGCCTTTGCAACTAATGAAAAACTGTTTTTT	CASSHKTEAFATNEKLFF
TRBJ2-3	once	TRBV11-3	.	TGTGCCAGCAGCTTTAGCCCTGAAGATACGCAGTATTTT	CASSFSPEDTQYF
TRBJ2-1	.	TRBV10-3	.	TGTGCCATCGGGCCGGACCTGTACAATGAGCAGTTCTTC	CAIGPDLYNEQFF
TRBJ2-1	.	TRBV20-1	.	TGCAGTGCTAGATCCCCCTTTAGCGGAACTAACAATGAGCAGTTCTTC	CSARSPFSGTNNEQFF
TRBJ1-1	.	TRBV5-1	.	TGCGCCAGCCCCGGCAGGTGGACTGAAGCTTTCTTT	CASPGRWTEAFF
TRBJ2-5	many	TRBV12-3/TRBV12-4	.	TGTGCCAGCAGTCCCCCCGGGACACAATTAGAGACCCAGTACTTC	CASSPPGTQLETQYF
TRBJ1-5	few	TRBV20-1	TRBD1	TGCAGTGCTAGCGAAAACCAGGGGGCAAGGCAGCCCCAGCATTTT	CSASENQGARQPQHF
TRBJ2-7	few	TRBV10-3	.	TGTGCCATCAGTGAGGGCACCTACTACGAGCAGTACTTC	CAISEGTYYEQYF
TRBJ1-2	many	TRBV24-1	.	TGTGCCACCAGTGAGTCTCCGGGACGGCTGCACACCTTC	CATSESPGRLHTF
TRBJ2-1	.	TRBV20-1	TRBD2	TGCAGTGCTAGGGTTAGCGGGAGGTCATACAATGAGCAGTTCTTC	CSARVSGRSYNEQFF
TRBJ1-1	.	TRBV20-1	.	TGCAGTGCTAGAGATGGAGTACGAGCAGGATTGAACACTGAAGCTTTCTTT	CSARDGVRAGLNTEAFF